This T cell receptor (beta chain) was sequenced during a study of cytomegalovirus exposure and HLA in healthy donors. For this clone: Its antigen is unknown.

Whole-study findings and limits: A later analysis found first-cohort TCR clusters tended to co-occur in the approximately 110 validation repertoires. Confirmation in vitro established that three CMV-associated chains were specific for CMV antigens. Around 160 TCR beta chains were listed as cytomegalovirus-associated.

V dropped 6 bases and J dropped 2 bases, with 14 bases sitting between them. This CDR3 is 14 amino acids long. CDR1 SQVTM and CDR2 ANQGSEA come from the germline V gene. The data were produced by immunoSEQ multiplex PCR, yet TCRdb's version contains in-frame clones alone and is incomplete. The sample records under 75,000 clones, approximately 80% being singletons. Separate from the approximately 700-subject first cohort was the approximately 120-subject validation cohort, to which the donors belonged. The sequence was collected from a man aged 25-40 years in good health and CMV-seronegative. The sequenced sample consisted of PBMCs. The gene calls are TRBV29-1 and TRBJ2-1; D call uncertain. CDR3 in DNA: TGCAGCGTCCCCCCCCGGTTAGCCTACAATGAGCAGTTCTTC. Translation gives CSVPPRLAYNEQFF.